The clone carrying this T cell receptor beta chain was seen a few times. Its antigen is still unknown. The data originate from a study of blood T cells in healthy people across ages. General observations from the study: Significant beta diversity loss was already apparent by age roughly 38, declining roughly linearly. Investigators viewed diversity estimates from one million T cells as underestimates, the study reported.

Ranging in age from roughly 6 to 90, the donors were healthy Caucasian individuals from Russia. A second roughly 7 to 12 cycle PCR used barcoded and J-beta primers. Individual samples furnished no less than 2.5 million CDR3-containing paired-end reads apiece. TCRdb fed the 5' RACE reads into MiXCR, producing one record per CDR3 protein. The sample lists about a million distinct CDR3 sequences, around two fifths occurring once. The CDR3 has 16 amino acids. V dropped 5 bases and J dropped 1; count of bases not matched to a gene: 10. Germline V gives CDR1 SGHKS, CDR2 YYEKEE (reference sequence). This TCR came from a man between 18 and 35 years old in good health. The chain is built from TRBV5-5 and TRBJ1-1, with TRBD1 identical over 8 bases. The specimen was blood. Here the CDR3 reads CASRVFQGAGNTEAFF. The CDR3, as DNA: TGTGCCAGCAGAGTATTCCAGGGGGCGGGGAACACTGAAGCTTTCTTT. Supplemented by reference TRBV5-5 and TRBJ1-1, the full variable domain reads DAGVTQSPTHLIKTRGQQVTLRCSPISGHKSVSWYQQVLGQGPQFIFQYYEKEERGRGNFPDRFSARQFPNYSSELNVNALLLGDSALYLCASRVFQGAGNTEAFFGQGTRLTVV.